This T cell receptor (beta chain) derives from a study of cytomegalovirus exposure and HLA in healthy donors. As for the study in general: Out of about 179 million T cells, an earlier analysis found some 110 million unique TCR beta sequences in total.

PCR employed 60 Vbeta and 13 Jbeta primers. The table came from immunoSEQ multiplex PCR; TCRdb's copy has only in-frame clones and leaves some out. The sample consists of around 150,000 clones, approximately 82% of them appearing once. Healthy bone marrow donors formed the donor group. Germline V gene sequence: CDR1 SGHTS, CDR2 YDEGEE. The CDR3 is 15 residues long. The V segment lost 1 base and the J segment 2 bases; nucleotides outside the gene matches: 6. On this clone itself: Antigen unknown.

Overall study results and limits: Analysis performed later showed TCR beta chains linked to HLA being more clonally expanded than equally common others. An analysis done earlier found most TCR beta V segments productive about 87% or about 30% of the time.

The specimen was PBMCs. This sequence originates from a male donor in good health and CMV-seronegative. The chain is built from TRBV5-8 and TRBJ2-7; 7 bases fit TRBD1. The CDR3 protein is CASSLRQGYPYEQYF. CDR3 nucleotides: TGTGCCAGCAGCTTGCGACAGGGTTACCCCTACGAGCAGTACTTC.